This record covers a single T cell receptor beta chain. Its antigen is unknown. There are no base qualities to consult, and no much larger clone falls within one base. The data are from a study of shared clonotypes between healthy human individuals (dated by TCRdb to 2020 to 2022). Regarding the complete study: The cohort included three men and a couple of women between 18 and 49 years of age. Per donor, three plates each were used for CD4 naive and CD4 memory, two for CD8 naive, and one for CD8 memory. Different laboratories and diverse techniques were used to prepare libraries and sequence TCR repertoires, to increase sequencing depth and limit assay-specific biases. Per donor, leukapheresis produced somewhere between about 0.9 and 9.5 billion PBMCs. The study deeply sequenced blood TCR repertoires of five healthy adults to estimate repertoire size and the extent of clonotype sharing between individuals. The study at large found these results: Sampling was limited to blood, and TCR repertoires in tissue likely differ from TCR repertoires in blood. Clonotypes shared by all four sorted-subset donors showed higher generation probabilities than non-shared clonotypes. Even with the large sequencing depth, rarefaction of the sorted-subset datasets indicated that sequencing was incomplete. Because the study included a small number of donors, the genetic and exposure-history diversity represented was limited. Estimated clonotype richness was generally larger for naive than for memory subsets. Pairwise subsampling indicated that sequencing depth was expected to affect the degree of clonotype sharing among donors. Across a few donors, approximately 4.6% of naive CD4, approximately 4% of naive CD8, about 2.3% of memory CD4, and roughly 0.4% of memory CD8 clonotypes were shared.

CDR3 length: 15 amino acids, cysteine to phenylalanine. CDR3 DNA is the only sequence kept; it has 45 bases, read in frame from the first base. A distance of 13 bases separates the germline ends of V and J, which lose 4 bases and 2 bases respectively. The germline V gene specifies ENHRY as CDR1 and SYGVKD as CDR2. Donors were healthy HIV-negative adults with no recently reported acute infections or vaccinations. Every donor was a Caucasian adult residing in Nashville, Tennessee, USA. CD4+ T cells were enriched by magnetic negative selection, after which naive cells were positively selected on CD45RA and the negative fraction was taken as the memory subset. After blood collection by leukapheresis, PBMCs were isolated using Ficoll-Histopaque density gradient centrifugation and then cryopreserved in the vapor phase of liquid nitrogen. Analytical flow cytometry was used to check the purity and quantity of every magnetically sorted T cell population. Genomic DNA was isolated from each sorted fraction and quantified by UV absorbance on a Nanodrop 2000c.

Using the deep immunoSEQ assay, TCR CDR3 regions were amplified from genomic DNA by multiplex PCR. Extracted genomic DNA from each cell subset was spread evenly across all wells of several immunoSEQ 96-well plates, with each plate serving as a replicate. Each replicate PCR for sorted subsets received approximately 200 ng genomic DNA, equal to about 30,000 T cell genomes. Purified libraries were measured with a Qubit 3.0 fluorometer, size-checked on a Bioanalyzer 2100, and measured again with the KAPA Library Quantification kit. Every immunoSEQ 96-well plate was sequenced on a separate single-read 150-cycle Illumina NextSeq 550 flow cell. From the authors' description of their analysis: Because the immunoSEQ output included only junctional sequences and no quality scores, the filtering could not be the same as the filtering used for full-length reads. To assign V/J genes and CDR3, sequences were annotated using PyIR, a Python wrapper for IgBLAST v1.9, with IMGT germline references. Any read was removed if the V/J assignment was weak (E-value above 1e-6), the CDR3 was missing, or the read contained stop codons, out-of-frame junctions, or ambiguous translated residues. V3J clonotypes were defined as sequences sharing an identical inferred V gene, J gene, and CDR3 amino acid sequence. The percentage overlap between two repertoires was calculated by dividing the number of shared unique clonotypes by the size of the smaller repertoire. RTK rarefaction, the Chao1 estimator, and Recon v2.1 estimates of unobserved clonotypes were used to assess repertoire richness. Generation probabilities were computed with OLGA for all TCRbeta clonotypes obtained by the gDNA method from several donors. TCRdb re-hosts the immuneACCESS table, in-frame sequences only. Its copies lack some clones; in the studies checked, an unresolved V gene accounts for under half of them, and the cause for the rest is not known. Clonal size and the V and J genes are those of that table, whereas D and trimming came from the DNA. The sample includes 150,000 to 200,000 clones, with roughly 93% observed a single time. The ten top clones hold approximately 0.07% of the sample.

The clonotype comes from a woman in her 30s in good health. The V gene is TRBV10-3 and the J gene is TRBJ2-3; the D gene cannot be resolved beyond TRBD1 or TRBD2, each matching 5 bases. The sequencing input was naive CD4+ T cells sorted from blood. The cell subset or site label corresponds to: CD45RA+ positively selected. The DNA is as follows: TGTGCCATCAGTGGGGGCGGAGGTCTCACAGATACGCAGTATTTT. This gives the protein CAISGGGGLTDTQYF.